The rows below give T cell receptor beta chains drawn from one sample of a study of T cells in tumors after PD-1 blockade. Repertoires were generated with immunoSEQ multiplex PCR, while TCRdb's copy carries only in-frame clones and drops some. The table includes around 50,000 clones, just under 80% detected once. The sequencing used PBMCs, collected before anti-PD-1 treatment. These receptors all come from a human donor with basal cell carcinoma. Each CDR3 is given with its conserved first and last residue. Each record gives: clone size, V gene, D gene, CDR3 length, J gene, CDR3 protein, CDR3 DNA. The D gene is left open where the match is weak. Some rows have no size entry. The others give once, few or many, or a class for an expanded clone.

NA,TRBV24-1,NA,14,TRBJ1-5,CATSDWSGKQPQHF,TGTGCCACCAGTGATTGGTCAGGGAAACAGCCCCAGCATTTT
few,TRBV24-1,NA,13,TRBJ1-2,CATSNPGLRGYTF,TGTGCCACCAGTAACCCAGGGTTGCGAGGCTACACCTTC
NA,TRBV28,NA,14,TRBJ2-3,CASSLVGVGDTQYF,TGTGCCAGCAGTTTGGTTGGGGTGGGAGATACGCAGTATTTT
NA,TRBV7-6,TRBD1,17,TRBJ1-1,CASSLAPKGARGTEAFF,TGTGCCAGCAGCTTAGCGCCAAAGGGGGCTCGGGGCACTGAAGCTTTCTTT
NA,TRBV6-5,NA,14,TRBJ2-7,CASTPRVGSYEQYF,TGTGCCAGCACCCCCAGGGTCGGGTCCTACGAGCAGTACTTC
NA,TRBV30,NA,16,TRBJ2-2,CARSLGTGLRPGELFF,TGTGCCCGGAGTCTTGGGACTGGATTGCGGCCCGGGGAGCTGTTTTTT
NA,TRBV27,NA,14,TRBJ2-7,CASSLSGQYYEQYF,TGTGCCAGCAGTTTATCGGGACAATACTACGAGCAGTACTTC
few,TRBV2,NA,11,TRBJ1-2,CARGRAYGYTF,TGTGCTAGGGGCCGGGCCTATGGCTACACCTTC
NA,TRBV10-2,TRBD2,17,TRBJ2-1,CASSSLATSGPTGEQFF,TGCGCCAGCAGTTCATTGGCAACTAGCGGGCCGACCGGTGAGCAGTTCTTC
NA,TRBV5-1,TRBD2,15,TRBJ2-1,CASSASGGTYNEQFF,TGCGCCAGCAGCGCTAGCGGGGGCACGTACAATGAGCAGTTCTTC
few,TRBV18,TRBD1,16,TRBJ1-2,CASSPPSTGTGDGYTF,TGTGCCAGCTCACCACCGAGTACCGGGACAGGGGATGGCTACACCTTC
few,TRBV3-1/TRBV3-2,NA,14,TRBJ2-7,CASSQRQASYEQYF,TGTGCCAGCAGCCAACGGCAGGCCTCCTACGAGCAGTACTTC
NA,TRBV6-2/TRBV6-3,TRBD1,15,TRBJ2-2,CASSFWDRGTGELFF,TGTGCCAGCAGTTTTTGGGACAGGGGCACCGGGGAGCTGTTTTTT
NA,TRBV15,NA,16,TRBJ1-2,CATSRDYTPGGYGYTF,TGTGCCACCAGCAGAGATTACACTCCCGGAGGCTATGGCTACACCTTC
NA,TRBV19,TRBD2,14,TRBJ2-7,CASSNRGGEDEQYF,TGTGCCAGCAGTAACCGGGGGGGCGAGGACGAGCAGTACTTC
NA,TRBV7-9,TRBD1,15,TRBJ1-5,CASSSRDSVGVAQHF,TGTGCCAGCAGCTCCCGGGACAGCGTCGGGGTAGCCCAGCATTTT
NA,TRBV28,TRBD2,17,TRBJ2-1,CASSIFRTSGRPNEQFF,TGTGCCAGCAGTATTTTTAGGACTAGCGGGAGACCTAATGAGCAGTTCTTC
NA,TRBV7-3,NA,14,TRBJ2-1,CASSFATGYNEQFF,TGTGCCAGCAGCTTCGCGACGGGGTACAATGAGCAGTTCTTC
NA,TRBV30,TRBD1,12,TRBJ1-1,CAWGTGISEAFF,TGTGCCTGGGGGACAGGGATATCTGAAGCTTTCTTT
NA,TRBV9,TRBD1,15,TRBJ2-2,CASSPQDRDDGELFF,TGTGCCAGCAGCCCACAGGACAGGGACGACGGGGAGCTGTTTTTT
NA,TRBV15,NA,15,TRBJ1-4,CATSRDYGLNEKLFF,TGTGCCACCAGCAGAGATTATGGCCTTAATGAAAAACTGTTTTTT
NA,TRBV5-6,NA,16,TRBJ2-3,CASSWGGPGSTDTQYF,TGTGCCAGCAGCTGGGGCGGACCCGGTAGCACAGATACGCAGTATTTT
NA,TRBV7-9,NA,14,TRBJ2-3,CASSLLGGPDTQYF,TGTGCCAGCAGCTTATTGGGGGGCCCAGATACGCAGTATTTT
NA,TRBV3-1/TRBV3-2,NA,16,TRBJ1-6,CASSQVGQKNNSPLHF,TGTGCCAGCAGCCAAGTAGGCCAGAAAAACAATTCACCCCTCCACTTT
NA,TRBV18,NA,16,TRBJ1-2,CASSPPVDSGIYGYTF,TGTGCCAGCTCACCACCGGTTGACAGCGGGATCTATGGCTACACCTTC
NA,TRBV19,NA,14,TRBJ2-5,CASSIVSFQETQYF,TGTGCCAGTAGTATCGTGTCTTTTCAAGAGACCCAGTACTTC
NA,TRBV24-1,NA,16,TRBJ2-5,CATSEGQVRHQETQYF,TGTGCCACCAGTGAAGGGCAGGTCAGGCACCAAGAGACCCAGTACTTC
NA,TRBV5-4,TRBD1,13,TRBJ1-2,CASKIGQGDGYTF,TGTGCCAGCAAGATCGGACAGGGAGATGGCTACACCTTC
NA,TRBV14,NA,13,TRBJ1-2,CASSQGQNYGYTF,TGTGCCAGCAGCCAGGGGCAAAACTATGGCTACACCTTC